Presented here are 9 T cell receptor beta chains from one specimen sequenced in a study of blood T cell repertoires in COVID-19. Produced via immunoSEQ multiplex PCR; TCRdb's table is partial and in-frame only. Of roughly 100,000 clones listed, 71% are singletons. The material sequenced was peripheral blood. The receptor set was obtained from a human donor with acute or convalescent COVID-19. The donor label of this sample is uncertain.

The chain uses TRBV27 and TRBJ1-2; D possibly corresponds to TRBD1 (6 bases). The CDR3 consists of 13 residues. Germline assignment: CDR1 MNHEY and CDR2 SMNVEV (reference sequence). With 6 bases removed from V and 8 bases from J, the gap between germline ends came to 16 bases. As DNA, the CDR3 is TGTGCCAGCAGGCCTACAGGGTTGGGCGGCTACACCTTC. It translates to CASRPTGLGGYTF.

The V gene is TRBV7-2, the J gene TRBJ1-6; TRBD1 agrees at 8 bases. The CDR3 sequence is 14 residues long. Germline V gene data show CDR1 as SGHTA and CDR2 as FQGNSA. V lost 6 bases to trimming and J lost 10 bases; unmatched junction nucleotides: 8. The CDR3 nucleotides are TGTGCCAGCAGTCGGGACAGGCGGGACTCACCCCTCCACTTT. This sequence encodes CASSRDRRDSPLHF. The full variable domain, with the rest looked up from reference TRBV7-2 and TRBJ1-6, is GAGVSQSPSNKVTEKGKDVELRCDPISGHTALYWYRQSLGQGLEFLIYFQGNSAPDKSGLPSDRFSAERTGGSVSTLTIQRTQQEDSAVYLCASSRDRRDSPLHFGNGTRLTVT.

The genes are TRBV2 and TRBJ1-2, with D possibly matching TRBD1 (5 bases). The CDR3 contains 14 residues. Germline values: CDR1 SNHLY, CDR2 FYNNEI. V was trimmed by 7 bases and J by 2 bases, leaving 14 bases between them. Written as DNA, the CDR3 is TGTGCCAGCACCCCGACAGAATCCAACTATGGCTACACCTTC. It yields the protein CASTPTESNYGYTF.

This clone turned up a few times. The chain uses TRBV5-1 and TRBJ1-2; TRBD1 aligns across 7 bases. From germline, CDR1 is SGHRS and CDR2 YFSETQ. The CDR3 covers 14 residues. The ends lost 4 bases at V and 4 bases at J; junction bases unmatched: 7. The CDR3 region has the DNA TGCGCCAGCAGCGTCCGGGACAGTTCCTATGGCTACACCTTC. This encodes CASSVRDSSYGYTF.

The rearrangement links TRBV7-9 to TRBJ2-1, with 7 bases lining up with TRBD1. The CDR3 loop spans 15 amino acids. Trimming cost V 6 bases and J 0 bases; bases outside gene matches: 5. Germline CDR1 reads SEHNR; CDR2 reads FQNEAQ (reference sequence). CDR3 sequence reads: CASSLTGDSYNEQFF. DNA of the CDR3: TGTGCCAGCAGTTTAACAGGGGACTCCTACAATGAGCAGTTCTTC.

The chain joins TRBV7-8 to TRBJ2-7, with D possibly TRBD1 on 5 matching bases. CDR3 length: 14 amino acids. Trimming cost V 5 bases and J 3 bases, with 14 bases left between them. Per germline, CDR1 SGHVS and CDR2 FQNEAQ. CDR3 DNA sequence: TGTGCCAGCAGCCTGGGGCTCTCTGACTACGAGCAGTACTTC. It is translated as CASSLGLSDYEQYF. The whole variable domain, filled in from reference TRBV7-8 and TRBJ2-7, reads GAGVSQSPRYKVAKRGQDVALRCDPISGHVSLFWYQQALGQGPEFLTYFQNEAQLDKSGLPSDRFFAERPEGSVSTLKIQRTQQEDSAVYLCASSLGLSDYEQYFGPGTRLTVT.

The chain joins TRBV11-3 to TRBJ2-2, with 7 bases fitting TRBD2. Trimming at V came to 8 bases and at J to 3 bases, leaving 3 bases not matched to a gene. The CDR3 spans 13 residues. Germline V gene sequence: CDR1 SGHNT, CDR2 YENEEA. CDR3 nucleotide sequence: TGTGCCAGCCAACGGGGGGACACCGGGGAGCTGTTTTTT. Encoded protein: CASQRGDTGELFF.

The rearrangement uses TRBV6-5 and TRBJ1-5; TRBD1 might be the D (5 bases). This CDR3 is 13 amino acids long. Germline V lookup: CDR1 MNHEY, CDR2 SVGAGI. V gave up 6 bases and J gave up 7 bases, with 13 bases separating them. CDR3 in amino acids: CASSVRVDQPQHF. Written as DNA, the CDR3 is TGTGCCAGCAGCGTCAGGGTAGACCAGCCCCAGCATTTT.

CDR3 in amino acids: CASSQDYPDWESEKLFF. In DNA form, the CDR3 reads TGTGCCAGCAGCCAAGATTATCCCGACTGGGAGAGTGAAAAACTGTTTTTT. The rearrangement links TRBV3-1 (or the pseudogene TRBV3-2) to TRBJ1-4; D not certain. CDR1 is LGHDT, CDR2 YNNKEL, per germline (reference sequence). V shed 0 bases and J shed 7 bases, with 18 bases lying between them. This CDR3 comprises 17 residues.